The T cell receptor beta chain under discussion was sequenced for a study of tumor-infiltrating lymphocytes in localized non-small cell lung cancer. Clones were read by immunoSEQ multiplex PCR, and TCRdb kept only the in-frame ones, dropping some. Of 11,000 to 15,000 clones in the sample, around 81% are singletons; the top ten hold under 3%. Germline V gene lookup returns CDR1 SGHTS and CDR2 YDEGEE. Deletions cut 0 bases from V and 3 bases from J, with 11 bases between. CDR3 length: 15 amino acids. The sequencing sample was made of lung tumor tissue. This TCR was recovered from a human donor with non-small cell lung cancer. The chain links TRBV5-8 to TRBJ2-3, with D hard to call. In DNA, the CDR3 is TGTGCCAGCAGCTTGGGTCTGGGTTCTACAGATACGCAGTATTTT. This codes for CASSLGLGSTDTQYF. The variable domain in full, completed from reference TRBV5-8 and TRBJ2-3, reads EAGVTQSPTHLIKTRGQQATLRCSPISGHTSVYWYQQALGLGLQFLLWYDEGEERNRGNFPPRFSGRQFPNYSSELNVNALELEDSALYLCASSLGLGSTDTQYFGPGTRLTVL.